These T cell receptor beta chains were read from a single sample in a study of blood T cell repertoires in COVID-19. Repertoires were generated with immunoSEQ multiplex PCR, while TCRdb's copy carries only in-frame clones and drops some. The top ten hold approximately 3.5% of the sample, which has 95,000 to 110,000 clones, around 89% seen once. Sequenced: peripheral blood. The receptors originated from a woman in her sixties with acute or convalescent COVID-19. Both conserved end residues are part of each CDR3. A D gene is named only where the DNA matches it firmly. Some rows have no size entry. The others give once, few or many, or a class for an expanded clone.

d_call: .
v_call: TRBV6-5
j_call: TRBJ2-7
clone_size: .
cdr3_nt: TGTGCCAGCAGTTACTCTCCTACTAGCTCCTACGAGCAGTACTTC
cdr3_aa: CASSYSPTSSYEQYF

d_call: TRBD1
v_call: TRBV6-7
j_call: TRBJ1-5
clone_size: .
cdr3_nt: TGTGCCAGCAGTTACCTCAGGGGGCGACGCGAAAATCAGCCCCAGCATTTT
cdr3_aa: CASSYLRGRRENQPQHF

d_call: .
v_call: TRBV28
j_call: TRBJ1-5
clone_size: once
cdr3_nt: TGTGCCAGCAGGACAGCAGATCTTAGCAATCAGCCCCAGCATTTT
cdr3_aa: CASRTADLSNQPQHF

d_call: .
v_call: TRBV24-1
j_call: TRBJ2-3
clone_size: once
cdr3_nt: TGTGCCACCAGGGGAGCGGCCTCCCTTACGCAGTATTTT
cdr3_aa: CATRGAASLTQYF

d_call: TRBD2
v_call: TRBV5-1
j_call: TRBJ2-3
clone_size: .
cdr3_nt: TGCGCCAGCAGCTTGGGGGGCGGGAGAGGACACACAGATACGCAGTATTTT
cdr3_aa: CASSLGGGRGHTDTQYF

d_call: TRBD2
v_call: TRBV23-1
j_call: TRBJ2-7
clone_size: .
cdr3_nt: TGCGCCAGCAGTCAATCGACCTCACTAGCGCCAAGGGTGTACTACGAGCAGTACTTC
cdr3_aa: CASSQSTSLAPRVYYEQYF

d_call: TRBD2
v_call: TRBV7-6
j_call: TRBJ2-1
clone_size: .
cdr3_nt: TGTGCCAGCAGCTTAGCCCTAGCGGGGCCATACAATGAGCAGTTCTTC
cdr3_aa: CASSLALAGPYNEQFF

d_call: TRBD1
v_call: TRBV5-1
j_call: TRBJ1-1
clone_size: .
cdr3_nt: TGCGCCAGCAGCTCCGGGACCGGGACAGGGAGTACTGAAGCTTTCTTT
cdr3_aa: CASSSGTGTGSTEAFF

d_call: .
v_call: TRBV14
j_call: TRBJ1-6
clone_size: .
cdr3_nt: TGTGCCAGCAGCTTGACAGTGGCGAACTCACCCCTCCACTTT
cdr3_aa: CASSLTVANSPLHF

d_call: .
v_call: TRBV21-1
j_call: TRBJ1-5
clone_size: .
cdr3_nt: TGTGCCAGCAGCAAAGGCGCAGGGGCCAATCAGCCCCAGCATTTT
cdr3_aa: CASSKGAGANQPQHF

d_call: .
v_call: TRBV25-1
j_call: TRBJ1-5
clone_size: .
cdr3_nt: TGTGCCAGCAGTGTCCAGAATCAGCCCCAGCATTTT
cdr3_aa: CASSVQNQPQHF

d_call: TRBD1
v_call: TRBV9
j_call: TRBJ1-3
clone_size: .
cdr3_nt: TGTGCCAGCAGCGGGCAGGGGACAGGGGGCGAAGATTCTGGAAACACCATATATTTT
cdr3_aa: CASSGQGTGGEDSGNTIYF

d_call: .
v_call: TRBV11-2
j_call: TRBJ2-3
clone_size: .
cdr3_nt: TGTGCCAGCAGCTCGTCCGCGGGTAGCACAGATACGCAGTATTTT
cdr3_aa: CASSSSAGSTDTQYF

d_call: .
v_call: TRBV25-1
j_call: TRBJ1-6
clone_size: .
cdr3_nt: TGTGCCAGCAGTGACCTAGGGAGTTCACCCCTCCACTTT
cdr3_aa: CASSDLGSSPLHF

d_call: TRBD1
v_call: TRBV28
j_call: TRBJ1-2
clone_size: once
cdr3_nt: TGTGCCAGCAGACTTCGACAGGGGACTAACTATGGCTACACCTTC
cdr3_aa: CASRLRQGTNYGYTF

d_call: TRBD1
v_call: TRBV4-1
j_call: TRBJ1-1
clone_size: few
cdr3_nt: TGCGCCAGCAGCCAAGAGGACAGGATGAACACTGAAGCTTTCTTT
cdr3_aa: CASSQEDRMNTEAFF

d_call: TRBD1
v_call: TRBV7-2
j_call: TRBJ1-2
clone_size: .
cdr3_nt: TGTGCCAGCAGCTTAACCGCCGGGACAGAATATGGCTACACCTTC
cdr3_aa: CASSLTAGTEYGYTF

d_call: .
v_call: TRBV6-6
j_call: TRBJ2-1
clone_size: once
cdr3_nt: TGTGCCAGCAGGACGACGAATCGCGGCTCCTACAATGAGCAGTTCTTC
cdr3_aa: CASRTTNRGSYNEQFF

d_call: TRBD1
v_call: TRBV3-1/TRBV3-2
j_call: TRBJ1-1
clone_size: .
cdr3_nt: TGTGCCAGCAGCCAAATGTCCGGGACAGGCAACACTGAAGCTTTCTTT
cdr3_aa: CASSQMSGTGNTEAFF

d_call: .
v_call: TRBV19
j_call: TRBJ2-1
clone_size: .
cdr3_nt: TGTGCCAGTAGCGAAGGCAACCCAGGGGAGCAGTTCTTC
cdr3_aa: CASSEGNPGEQFF

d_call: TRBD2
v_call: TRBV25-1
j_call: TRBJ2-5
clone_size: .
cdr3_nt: TGTGCCAGCAGTGAATATTTAGCGGGATTAGAGACCCAGTACTTC
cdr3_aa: CASSEYLAGLETQYF

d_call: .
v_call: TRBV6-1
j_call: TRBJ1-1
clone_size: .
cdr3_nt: TGTGCCAGCAGTGATAACATATGGACTGAAGCTTTCTTT
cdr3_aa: CASSDNIWTEAFF

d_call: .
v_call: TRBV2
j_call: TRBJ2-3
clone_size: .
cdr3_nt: TGTGCCAGCAAGGGACTTAGCACAGATACGCAGTATTTT
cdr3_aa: CASKGLSTDTQYF

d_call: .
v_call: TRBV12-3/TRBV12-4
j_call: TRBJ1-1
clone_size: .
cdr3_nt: TGTGCCAGCAGCCCTTTGTCTGAAGCTTTCTTT
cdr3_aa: CASSPLSEAFF

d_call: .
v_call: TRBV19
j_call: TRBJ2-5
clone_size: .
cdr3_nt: TGTGCCAGTAGTATAGGGAGTATTCGGCAAGAGACCCAGTACTTC
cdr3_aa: CASSIGSIRQETQYF

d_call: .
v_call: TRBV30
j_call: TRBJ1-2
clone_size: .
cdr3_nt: TGTGCCTGGAGTGGACAGTTTACCTATGGCTACACCTTC
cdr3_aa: CAWSGQFTYGYTF

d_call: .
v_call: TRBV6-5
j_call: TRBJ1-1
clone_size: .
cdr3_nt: TGTGCCAGCAGCTGGGGGGGCGCGATGAACACTGAAGCTTTCTTT
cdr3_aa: CASSWGGAMNTEAFF

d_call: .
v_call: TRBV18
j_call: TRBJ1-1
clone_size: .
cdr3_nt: TGTGCCAGCTCACCGGGACAACTCACTGAAGCTTTCTTT
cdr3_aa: CASSPGQLTEAFF

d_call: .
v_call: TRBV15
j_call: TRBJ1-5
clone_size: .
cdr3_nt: TGTGCCACCAGCAGAGATCCCACCCCGGGGGCCCAGCATTTT
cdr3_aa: CATSRDPTPGAQHF

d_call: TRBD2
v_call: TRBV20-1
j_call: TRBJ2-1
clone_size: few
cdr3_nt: TGCAGTACTGCGGGAGTCAATGAGCAGTTCTTC
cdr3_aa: CSTAGVNEQFF

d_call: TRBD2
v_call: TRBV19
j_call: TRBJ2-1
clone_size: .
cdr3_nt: TGTGCCAGTAGTTCGGGACTACAGACAAAACCCTACAATGAGCAGTTCTTC
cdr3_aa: CASSSGLQTKPYNEQFF

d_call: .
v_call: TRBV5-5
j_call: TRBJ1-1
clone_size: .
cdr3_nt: TGTGCCAGCACCGGGGGTTTTGGCGGGGCGGGAATGAACACTGAAGCTTTCTTT
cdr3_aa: CASTGGFGGAGMNTEAFF

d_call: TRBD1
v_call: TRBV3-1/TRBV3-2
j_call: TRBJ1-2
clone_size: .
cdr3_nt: TGTGCCAGCAGCCAAGAGACCTTAGGAGGGGGCGCGAAGAGGAGTGGCTACACCTTC
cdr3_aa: CASSQETLGGGAKRSGYTF

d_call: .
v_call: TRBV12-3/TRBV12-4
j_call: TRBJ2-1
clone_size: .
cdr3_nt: TGTGCCAGCAGTTTAAACGAGGGAGATGAGCAGTTCTTC
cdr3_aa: CASSLNEGDEQFF

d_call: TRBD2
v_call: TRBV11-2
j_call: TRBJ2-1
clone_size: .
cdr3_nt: TGTGCCAGCAGCTTAGAACTAGCGTCAGACGCGCAGTTCTTC
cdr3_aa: CASSLELASDAQFF